A single T cell receptor beta chain is shown here with its context. The antigen is unknown. The CDR3 contains 15 residues. The germline gives CDR1 PRHDT, CDR2 FYEKMQ (reference sequence). V trimming: 2 bases; J trimming: 7 bases; junction bases outside the gene matches: 6. These data belong to a study of cytomegalovirus exposure and HLA in healthy donors. At the level of the study: From HLA-typed donors, an early data release held roughly 80 million unique TCRs. Study-wide findings and caveats: The HLA-A and HLA-B alleles of most subjects were reportedly predicted accurately from TCR beta sequences. The study put 150 to 200 TCR beta chains on its list as cytomegalovirus-associated.

Vbeta (60) and Jbeta (13) primers were used in the PCR. Some clones are missing from TCRdb's copy, which holds only in-frame ones; the method was immunoSEQ multiplex PCR. The table has around 150,000 clones, more than 70% seen once. This clonotype was sampled from a woman in her 40s in good health and CMV-seronegative. The chain recombines TRBV13 with TRBJ1-4, with 8 bases that match TRBD1. The sequenced sample was PBMCs. The CDR3 loop reads CASSLQGAFGEKLFF. Written as DNA, the CDR3 is TGTGCCAGCAGCTTACAGGGGGCTTTTGGTGAAAAACTGTTTTTT.